Listed below are T cell receptor beta chains from one sample, sequenced in a study of identical twins. TCRdb re-analysed the 5' RACE reads in MiXCR, keeping a single row per CDR3 protein. The data hold around 1.7 million distinct CDR3 sequences, with 25% to 35% observed a single time. The sequenced material came from cord blood. These TCRs come from a newborn girl in good health. CDR3s include the opening cysteine and the closing phenylalanine or tryptophan. Fields, in order: clone size, V gene, J gene, D gene, CDR3 protein, CDR3 DNA. A D gene is named only where the DNA matches it firmly. For some rows the clone size is stated as once, few or many, or as a class when expanded; others skip it.

few	TRBV6-5	TRBJ2-7	.	CASSYWAVLTSKDEQYF	TGTGCCAGCAGTTACTGGGCGGTTCTCACTTCGAAGGACGAGCAGTACTTC
few	TRBV18	TRBJ2-4	.	CASSPEAGLKNIQYF	TGTGCCAGCTCACCCGAGGCGGGGCTTAAAAACATTCAGTACTTC
.	TRBV7-2	TRBJ2-1	.	CASSLGGLREQFF	TGTGCCAGCAGCTTAGGGGGACTTAGGGAGCAGTTCTTC
.	TRBV24-1	TRBJ2-7	TRBD1	CATRSGQGNYEQYF	TGTGCCACCAGATCGGGACAGGGGAACTACGAGCAGTACTTC
few	TRBV5-8	TRBJ2-5	.	CASSSVLQETQYF	TGTGCCAGCAGCTCCGTCCTACAAGAGACCCAGTACTTC
.	TRBV6-1	TRBJ1-2	TRBD1	CASSDRDRVGGYTF	TGTGCCAGCAGTGACCGGGACAGGGTCGGTGGCTACACCTTC
.	TRBV5-1	TRBJ2-7	TRBD2	CASSLGVAGSFYEQYF	TGCGCCAGCAGCTTGGGAGTAGCGGGGTCCTTTTACGAGCAGTACTTC
.	TRBV7-9	TRBJ1-6	.	CASSRGADNSPLHF	TGTGCCAGCAGCCGGGGGGCGGATAATTCACCCCTCCACTTT
.	TRBV7-9	TRBJ1-4	.	CASSLNGEKLFF	TGTGCCAGCAGCCTCAATGGTGAAAAACTGTTTTTT
.	TRBV20-1	TRBJ1-5	.	CSALTGPNQPQHF	TGCAGTGCTCTAACAGGGCCGAATCAGCCCCAGCATTTT
once	TRBV6-5	TRBJ2-7	.	CASSLGRADEQYF	TGCGCCAGCAGCTTGGGTCGTGCCGACGAGCAGTACTTC
.	TRBV11-1	TRBJ2-2	.	CASSLAWNTGELFF	TGTGCCAGCAGCTTAGCGTGGAACACCGGGGAGCTGTTTTTT
few	TRBV12-3/TRBV12-4	TRBJ1-1	.	CASSLGWGAAEAFF	TGTGCCAGCAGTTTAGGCTGGGGAGCCGCTGAAGCTTTCTTT
once	TRBV7-6	TRBJ1-2	.	CASSLVGAGLPGYTF	TGTGCCAGCAGCTTAGTTGGGGCAGGGCTTCCTGGCTACACCTTC
.	TRBV20-1	TRBJ1-5	TRBD1	CSATPGGGYQPQHF	TGCAGTGCTACTCCAGGGGGAGGATATCAGCCCCAGCATTTT
few	TRBV20-1	TRBJ1-1	.	CSARGTWNTEAFF	TGCAGTGCTAGAGGGACATGGAACACTGAAGCTTTCTTT
.	TRBV4-2	TRBJ1-1	.	CASSQDLMNTEAFF	TGTGCCAGCAGCCAAGATCTCATGAACACTGAAGCTTTCTTT
.	TRBV4-1	TRBJ2-2	TRBD2	CASSQDPLAGTNTGELFF	TGCGCCAGCAGCCAAGACCCTCTAGCGGGGACCAACACCGGGGAGCTGTTTTTT
few	TRBV4-2	TRBJ1-1	.	CASSQGRRGTEAFF	TGTGCCAGCAGCCAAGGGAGGCGAGGGACTGAAGCTTTCTTT
.	TRBV6-5	TRBJ2-1	.	CASSPVLAAGNEQFF	TGTGCCAGCAGCCCTGTTCTTGCCGCCGGCAATGAGCAGTTCTTC
few	TRBV20-1	TRBJ1-5	.	CSARAGTDNQPQHF	TGCAGTGCTAGAGCGGGGACGGACAATCAGCCCCAGCATTTT
.	TRBV20-1	TRBJ1-4	.	CSARQGSENEKLFF	TGCAGTGCTAGACAGGGTTCAGAAAATGAAAAACTGTTTTTT
.	TRBV25-1	TRBJ1-1	TRBD1	CASSPPRVGGFIEAFF	TGTGCCAGCAGTCCCCCCCGCGTAGGGGGCTTTATAGAAGCTTTCTTT
.	TRBV12-3/TRBV12-4	TRBJ2-1	TRBD2	CASSTTPSGQFF	TGTGCCAGCAGTACCACCCCTAGCGGGCAGTTCTTC
.	TRBV11-2	TRBJ1-4	TRBD1	CASSTDRETLFF	TGTGCCAGCAGCACCGACAGGGAAACGCTGTTTTTT
.	TRBV5-1	TRBJ1-1	.	CASSFVGGANTEAFF	TGCGCCAGCAGCTTTGTAGGGGGGGCGAACACTGAAGCTTTCTTT
few	TRBV25-1	TRBJ2-7	TRBD1	CASSASDREPQQNRAIGTYEQYF	TGTGCCAGCAGTGCTTCGGACAGGGAACCTCAACAAAACCGCGCTATAGGGACCTACGAGCAGTACTTC
few	TRBV10-3	TRBJ2-7	.	CAISESGLGGLFYEQYF	TGTGCCATCAGTGAGTCGGGTCTTGGGGGTTTATTCTACGAGCAGTACTTC
.	TRBV20-1	TRBJ2-1	TRBD2	CSARQRGKYNEQFF	TGCAGTGCTAGACAGCGGGGGAAGTACAATGAGCAGTTCTTC
few	TRBV5-5	TRBJ2-1	.	CASSLVGPIQNEQFF	TGTGCCAGCAGCTTAGTGGGACCCATCCAAAATGAGCAGTTCTTC
.	TRBV5-1	TRBJ1-1	TRBD1	CASSLATGVNTEAFF	TGCGCCAGCAGCTTAGCCACAGGGGTGAACACTGAAGCTTTCTTT
few	TRBV11-2	TRBJ2-1	TRBD2	CASSFPRARLAYRSYNEQFF	TGTGCCAGCAGCTTCCCCCGGGCCCGACTAGCCTATAGGTCCTACAATGAGCAGTTCTTC
few	TRBV2	TRBJ1-1	.	CASSEREGGTEAFF	TGTGCCAGCAGTGAAAGGGAGGGAGGGACTGAAGCTTTCTTT
.	TRBV4-1	TRBJ1-6	.	CASSQSPVGSPLHF	TGCGCCAGCAGCCAGTCTCCGGTTGGCTCACCCCTCCACTTT
few	TRBV4-1	TRBJ2-3	TRBD2	CASSLSGTSGLDTQYF	TGCGCCAGCAGCCTATCCGGGACTAGCGGATTAGATACGCAGTATTTT
few	TRBV5-1	TRBJ1-1	.	CASSWGTSLPTEAFF	TGCGCCAGCAGCTGGGGGACTTCTCTACCCACTGAAGCTTTCTTT
few	TRBV5-1	TRBJ1-5	.	CASSSGTNQPQHF	TGCGCCAGCAGCAGCGGGACAAATCAGCCCCAGCATTTT
once	TRBV7-2	TRBJ2-2	.	CASSPARNTGELFF	TGTGCCAGCAGCCCTGCTAGGAACACCGGGGAGCTGTTTTTT
few	TRBV20-1	TRBJ1-5	TRBD1	CSASLGTGNQPQHF	TGCAGTGCTAGTTTGGGGACAGGCAATCAGCCCCAGCATTTT
.	TRBV3-1	TRBJ1-2	.	CAGSPYGPGYGYTF	TGTGCCGGCAGCCCATATGGGCCAGGCTATGGCTACACCTTC
few	TRBV4-1	TRBJ1-2	.	CASSQDRGRPNYGYTF	TGCGCCAGCAGCCAAGATCGCGGGAGGCCTAACTATGGCTACACCTTC
once	TRBV29-1	TRBJ2-1	.	CSVDGTEAYNEQFF	TGCAGCGTTGATGGGACCGAGGCCTACAATGAGCAGTTCTTC
.	TRBV29-1	TRBJ1-2	.	CSAARGYGYTF	TGCAGCGCTGCGAGGGGCTATGGCTACACCTTC
many	TRBV12-3/TRBV12-4	TRBJ1-6	.	CASSLGVSSPLHF	TGTGCCAGCAGTTTAGGGGTTAGTTCACCCCTCCACTTT
.	TRBV27	TRBJ2-3	TRBD1	CASRGFQDRGRSGTQYF	TGTGCCAGCAGGGGTTTTCAGGACAGGGGCCGCAGTGGTACGCAGTATTTT
few	TRBV12-3/TRBV12-4	TRBJ2-1	.	CASKAATGSSYNEQFF	TGTGCCAGCAAGGCCGCCACAGGGAGCTCCTACAATGAGCAGTTCTTC
.	TRBV7-2	TRBJ1-2	.	CASSPRQADYGYTF	TGTGCCAGCAGCCCACGACAGGCTGACTATGGCTACACCTTC
.	TRBV5-1	TRBJ2-1	.	CASSFGLTRGSYNEQFF	TGCGCCAGCAGCTTCGGATTAACGAGGGGCTCCTACAATGAGCAGTTCTTC
few	TRBV7-2	TRBJ2-7	.	CASSFYSEQYF	TGTGCCAGCAGCTTTTATAGCGAGCAGTACTTC
.	TRBV27	TRBJ2-7	.	CASSLSRSTGSYEQYF	TGTGCCAGCAGTTTATCGAGGTCCACTGGATCCTACGAGCAGTACTTC
.	TRBV5-1	TRBJ1-1	.	CASSLGMRSDEAFF	TGCGCCAGCAGCTTGGGTATGCGGTCCGATGAAGCTTTCTTT
.	TRBV13	TRBJ1-1	.	CASSLLRLVPDRWGNTEAFF	TGTGCCAGCAGCTTACTCCGTCTCGTCCCGGACAGATGGGGGAACACTGAAGCTTTCTTT
few	TRBV6-6	TRBJ1-4	.	CASKRQDEKLFF	TGTGCCAGCAAACGACAGGATGAAAAACTGTTTTTT
.	TRBV20-1	TRBJ1-4	.	CGLQGTNEKLFF	TGCGGCCTTCAGGGGACTAATGAAAAACTGTTTTTT